Described below is a single T cell receptor (beta chain) sequence and its context. From RNA transcripts, TCR beta CDR3 regions were amplified. HTBI primers were used for first-round RT-PCR of the TCR CDR3. Each CDR3 protein gets one entry after TCRdb re-called the multiplex PCR reads with MiXCR. The sample has around 350,000 distinct CDR3 sequences, 20% to 25% seen once. The entry originates in a study of T cells in Graves' hyperthyroidism and ophthalmopathy. The PBMCs were sourced from fresh peripheral blood (approximately 9 ml). This receptor was taken from a man aged 45-60 years with Graves' hyperthyroidism. The sample comprised blood.

As DNA, the CDR3 is TGTGCCAGCAGCCAAGAAGGCGGACAGGCCAAGAGGGGAGCTTTCTTT. Translated: CASSQEGGQAKRGAFF. This chain joins TRBV3-1 and TRBJ1-1; TRBD1 aligns across 7 bases. The V and J ends lost 0 bases and 10 bases, in that order; junction bases with no gene match: 14. From germline, CDR1 is LGHDT and CDR2 YNNKEL (reference sequence). There are 16 residues in the CDR3.